This T cell receptor beta chain was captured by sequencing in a study of blood T cell repertoires in COVID-19. Study-wide background: Acute and convalescent COVID-19 samples came from the United States, Italy and Spain. Nucleic acid was either cDNA or gDNA, and it came from T cells, B-cell-depleted T cells, or PBMCs.

Original handling: Estimation of nucleated cell counts was performed using reference gene primer amplification. TCRdb's table, derived via immunoSEQ multiplex PCR, lists solely in-frame clones and lacks some. The DNA was the basis for D and trimming; V, J and clone size are from that table. The data show some 250,000 clones, 70% to 90% seen once. Per germline, CDR1 SGHRS and CDR2 YFSETQ. J was trimmed by 3 bases and V by 9 bases; bases with no gene match: 13. The CDR3 is 16 residues long. The chain is built from TRBV5-1 and TRBJ2-2; 8 bases line up with TRBD2. Specimen: peripheral blood. The receptor was isolated from a human donor in a cohort sampled during active COVID-19. Here the CDR3 DNA reads TGCGCCACCAGAGTAGTAGCGGGGCTTTACACCGGGGAGCTGTTTTTT. Translating it yields CATRVVAGLYTGELFF.